Given below is one T cell receptor beta chain in context. Looked up from germline, CDR1 is LNHDA and CDR2 is SQIVND (reference sequence). Between the trimmed V and J ends, which lost 9 bases and 2 bases, there was a span of 11 bases. The CDR3 covers 13 residues. Everyone who took part was about 18 to 89 years old, and they came from about two dozen US areas. The study assigned cohorts using participant-reported clinical history. As handled by the study authors: Scientists estimated how many nucleated cells there were by amplifying reference gene primers. Sequencing was performed with immunoSEQ multiplex PCR; in TCRdb, only in-frame clones are kept and a portion is missing. The V and J calls and clone size were taken over from that table, and D and trimming were inferred from the DNA. The sample lists about 440,000 clones, approximately 90% seen once, with about 2% in the top ten. The data were taken from a study of blood T cell repertoires in COVID-19. The overall study: Sites in the United States, Italy and Spain provided acute and convalescent COVID-19 samples.

This receptor was obtained from a woman under 30 with acute COVID-19. The chain is built from TRBV19 and TRBJ2-1; D gene ambiguous. The sequenced sample was PBMCs or T cells enriched from blood (not recorded which). As DNA, the CDR3 is TGTGCCAGCGCGGCTGTCCCCTACAATGAGCAGTTCTTC. It yields the protein CASAAVPYNEQFF. Based on the CDR3 plus reference TRBV19 and TRBJ2-1, the full variable domain is DGGITQSPKYLFRKEGQNVTLSCEQNLNHDAMYWYRQDPGQGLRLIYYSQIVNDFQKGDIAEGYSVSREKKESFPLTVTSAQKNPTAFYLCASAAVPYNEQFFGPGTRLTVL.